Listed here are 30 T cell receptor beta chains from one sample, sequenced in a study of cytomegalovirus exposure and HLA in healthy donors. In the PCR, 60 Vbeta and 13 Jbeta primers were used. Clones were sequenced by immunoSEQ multiplex PCR, and TCRdb holds only the in-frame ones, with some missing. The sample consists of around 150,000 clones, more than 80% of them appearing once. Sequencing was done on a sample of PBMCs. The receptors shown here come from a woman aged 25 to 39 in good health and CMV-seropositive.

V is TRBV30 and J is TRBJ2-4, with TRBD2 as a possible D gene (6 bases). CDR1 and CDR2 (germline): GTSNPN, SVGIG (reference sequence). The CDR3 length is 15 residues. V was cut by 0 bases and J by 7 bases, with 16 bases left in between. CDR3 in amino acids: CAWSVGGTDPNIQYF. The DNA for the CDR3 is TGTGCCTGGAGTGTAGGAGGGACCGACCCGAACATTCAGTACTTC.

In its sample, this clone was seen once. This chain joins TRBV4-3 and TRBJ1-2; TRBD1 might be the D (5 bases). This CDR3 has 15 residues. CDR1 is LGHNA, CDR2 YSLEER, per germline. The V end was cut by 1 base, the J end by 3 bases, with 12 bases between. CDR3 DNA: TGCGCCAGCAGCCAAGCCCGACGGGGGTACTATGGCTACACCTTC. This encodes CASSQARRGYYGYTF.

The chain recombines TRBV7-9 with TRBJ2-5, with 9 bases identical to TRBD2. V was clipped by 1 base and J by 4 bases; unmatched bases: 10. In germline, CDR1 is SEHNR, CDR2 FQNEAQ (reference sequence). This CDR3 has 17 amino acids. The CDR3 nucleotides are TGTGCCAGCAGCTTAGGAGATGAAAGCGGGGGGAGAGAGACCCAGTACTTC. It encodes CASSLGDESGGRETQYF. Based on the CDR3 plus reference TRBV7-9 and TRBJ2-5, the full variable domain is DTGVSQNPRHKITKRGQNVTFRCDPISEHNRLYWYRQTLGQGPEFLTYFQNEAQLEKSRLLSDRFSAERPKGSFSTLEIQRTEQGDSAMYLCASSLGDESGGRETQYFGPGTRLLVL.

Only one count was recorded for this clone. CDR3 nucleotides: TGTGCCTGGAGTGTAGACAGGACAGGGAAGAGTCTCTACGGCTACACCTTC. Its protein product is CAWSVDRTGKSLYGYTF. The genes are TRBV30 and TRBJ1-2; 8 bases match TRBD1. The germline CDR1 and CDR2 sequences are GTSNPN and SVGIG (reference sequence). The CDR3 has 17 amino acids. V was clipped by 0 bases and J by 8 bases; unmatched bases: 17.

This chain uses TRBV18 with TRBJ1-1; D is unresolved. Trimming removed 3 bases at V and 0 bases at J, with 8 bases between. Per germline, CDR1 KGHSH and CDR2 LQKENI. This CDR3 contains 14 residues. CDR3 loop: CASSPPHLNTEAFF. As DNA, the CDR3 is TGTGCCAGCTCACCGCCACACCTGAACACTGAAGCTTTCTTT.

This rearrangement joins TRBV29-1 to TRBJ2-5, with D maybe TRBD1 (6 bases). The ends were cut back, 5 bases at V and 2 bases at J, with 9 bases in the middle. From germline, CDR1 is SQVTM and CDR2 ANQGSEA. This CDR3 is 12 amino acids long. As DNA, the CDR3 is TGCAGCGTTCGAACAGGGCAAGAGACCCAGTACTTC. Its translation: CSVRTGQETQYF.

V is TRBV6-1 and J is TRBJ2-2; 8 bases align to TRBD2. This CDR3 contains 14 residues. V shed 4 bases and J 5 bases; nucleotides not matched to a gene: 3. In germline, CDR1 is MNHNS, CDR2 SASEGT. CDR3 sequence reads: CASSGQRGTGELFF. In nucleotides, the CDR3 is TGTGCCAGCAGTGGCCAGCGGGGGACCGGGGAGCTGTTTTTT.

The count of this clone is one. CDR3 DNA sequence: TGTGCCAGCAGACCCACCCCGGGTCAATGGGAGACCCAGTACTTC. Translation: CASRPTPGQWETQYF. The rearrangement uses TRBV27 and TRBJ2-5; D is undetermined. Germline V lookup: CDR1 MNHEY, CDR2 SMNVEV (reference sequence). V was shortened by 6 bases and J by 5 bases, with 19 bases between the two germline ends. The CDR3 has 15 amino acids.

The rearrangement joins TRBV11-3 to TRBJ1-1, with 8 bases aligning to TRBD1. V shed 1 base, J shed 1 base, and the junction held 5 bases outside the gene matches. CDR3 size: 16 residues. CDR1 is SGHNT and CDR2 is YENEEA in the germline V gene. The chain's CDR3 is CASSLAQTGENTEAFF. The CDR3 bases are TGTGCCAGCAGCTTAGCCCAGACAGGGGAGAACACTGAAGCTTTCTTT.

This rearrangement joins TRBV29-1 to TRBJ1-5, with D unclear. The CDR3 is 12 residues long. V lost 6 bases, J lost 3 bases, and 9 bases lay in between. Germline CDR1 and CDR2: SQVTM and ANQGSEA. The CDR3 sequence is CSVRHLNQPQHF. CDR3 sequence (DNA): TGCAGCGTCCGACACCTCAATCAGCCCCAGCATTTT.

CDR3 coding DNA: TGTGCCAGCAGGCCAGGGAGGGAAGATGAGCAGTTCTTC. Encoded protein: CASRPGREDEQFF. The J gene is TRBJ2-1, the V gene TRBV28; 7 nucleotides agree with TRBD2. The CDR3 consists of 13 residues. V dropped 6 bases and J dropped 8; count of bases not matched to a gene: 7. The germline V gene encodes CDR1 MDHEN and CDR2 SYDVKM. The full variable domain, in which reference TRBV28 and TRBJ2-1 provide the parts outside the CDR3, is DVKVTQSSRYLVKRTGEKVFLECVQDMDHENMFWYRQDPGLGLRLIYFSYDVKMKEKGDIPEGYSVSREKKERFSLILESASTNQTSMYLCASRPGREDEQFFGPGTRLTVL.

V usage is TRBV4-3 and J usage is TRBJ1-4; 8 bases match TRBD1. V trimming: 4 bases; J trimming: 8 bases; junction bases outside the gene matches: 9. Germline-derived CDR1 and CDR2 are LGHNA and YSLEER. The CDR3 has 15 amino acids. CDR3 in DNA: TGCGCCAGCAGCCGTCAGGGGACAGGTGAAGAAAAACTGTTTTTT. Protein product: CASSRQGTGEEKLFF.

Remarks on this clone: The sample carries other DNA sequences with the same CDR3. The chain recombines TRBV5-1 with TRBJ2-7, with a possible D match to TRBD1 (6 bases). There are 15 residues in the CDR3. In germline, CDR1 is SGHRS, CDR2 YFSETQ. The V and J ends lost 0 bases and 0 bases respectively, with 10 bases between them. The DNA of the CDR3 is TGCGCCAGCAGCTTGGGGCAGGGGAGCTCCTACGAGCAGTACTTC. Encoded protein: CASSLGQGSSYEQYF.

This chain links TRBV14 with TRBJ1-1, with D possibly matching TRBD1 (5 bases). V was trimmed by 4 bases and J by 5 bases, leaving 14 bases between them. Per the germline V gene, CDR1 is SGHDN and CDR2 is FVKESK. The CDR3 runs to 14 residues. CDR3 in amino acids: CASSPYQGRTEAFF. The DNA for the CDR3 is TGTGCCAGCAGCCCCTATCAGGGTAGGACTGAAGCTTTCTTT.

This clone was counted a few times. The V gene is TRBV9, the J gene TRBJ1-6; D remains ambiguous. There are 15 residues in the CDR3. The V gene's germline CDR1 is SGDLS and CDR2 YYNGEE. V was clipped by 0 bases and J by 7 bases, with 11 bases between them. The CDR3 spells CASSVDGGSNSPLHF. In nucleotides, the CDR3 is TGTGCCAGCAGCGTAGACGGAGGGTCAAATTCACCCCTCCACTTT.

The genes are TRBV10-3 and TRBJ2-2, with 12 bases aligning to TRBD1. The junction had 12 bases not matched to a gene; V was cut back by 3 bases and J by 7 bases. CDR3 length equals 18 residues. The germline CDR1 and CDR2 sequences are ENHRY and SYGVKD. This CDR3 is CAISDPGQGAAVSGELFF. The DNA of the CDR3 is TGTGCCATCAGTGATCCGGGACAGGGGGCGGCTGTAAGCGGGGAGCTGTTTTTT.

This chain connects TRBV19 to TRBJ2-1; TRBD1 matches 9 bases. Germline CDR1 reads LNHDA; CDR2 reads SQIVND (reference sequence). The CDR3 spans 13 residues. CDR3 in amino acids: CVLVDRGDSEQFF. CDR3 nucleotides: TGTGTCCTCGTGGACAGGGGCGACAGTGAGCAGTTCTTC.

This chain joins TRBV28 and TRBJ1-2; 7 bases fit TRBD1. The CDR3 has 13 amino acids. Germline V gene sequence: CDR1 MDHEN, CDR2 SYDVKM. V dropped 6 bases and J dropped 2; count of bases not matched to a gene: 3. The CDR3 DNA follows: TGTGCCAGCAGGCAGACAGGGAACTATGGCTACACCTTC. Its translation is CASRQTGNYGYTF.

This clone was observed once. The rearrangement links TRBV9 to TRBJ2-1; TRBD2 aligns across 9 bases. The length of the CDR3 is 15 residues. Germline loops: CDR1 SGDLS, CDR2 YYNGEE. Trimming at V came to 4 bases and at J to 4 bases, leaving 6 bases not matched to a gene. The CDR3 DNA is TGTGCCAGCAGCCCGGGACTAGCCGCGTACAATGAGCAGTTCTTC. Translating gives CASSPGLAAYNEQFF.

V is TRBV7-2 and J is TRBJ1-2; the match to TRBD1 covers 10 bases. Germline V gives CDR1 SGHTA, CDR2 FQGNSA. The CDR3 sequence is 14 residues long. Losses at the gene ends were 5 bases for V and 6 bases for J; bases not matched to a gene: 6. CDR3 residues: CASSAQGQGDGYTF. DNA of the CDR3: TGTGCCAGCAGCGCCCAAGGACAGGGGGATGGCTACACCTTC.

CDR3 residues: CASSQGPGLDEKLFF. CDR3 nucleotide sequence: TGTGCCAGCAGCCAGGGGCCGGGACTAGATGAAAAACTGTTTTTT. V usage is TRBV7-9 and J usage is TRBJ1-4, with a weak D call TRBD1 (6 bases). Trimming cost V 5 bases and J 6 bases, with 16 bases left between them. Germline values: CDR1 SEHNR, CDR2 FQNEAQ (reference sequence). The CDR3 has 15 residues.

The chain uses TRBV9 and TRBJ2-5; TRBD2 is a possible D gene (6 bases). CDR3 length: 18 amino acids. Deletions cut 4 bases from V and 4 bases from J, with 26 bases between. The germline CDR1 and CDR2 sequences are SGDLS and YYNGEE. As DNA, the CDR3 is TGTGCCAGCAGCTCGGGTTGGGCTAGCGCAAATAATGCAGAGACCCAGTACTTC. It translates to CASSSGWASANNAETQYF.

The gene calls are TRBV5-1 and TRBJ1-2; the match to TRBD1 covers 10 bases. Trimming took 4 bases from V and 8 from J; bases not matched to a gene: 8. Germline lookup yields CDR1 SGHRS and CDR2 YFSETQ. The CDR3 spans 14 residues. CDR3 sequence reads: CASSPGTGAEGYTF. CDR3 coding DNA: TGCGCCAGCAGCCCGGGGACAGGGGCTGAAGGCTACACCTTC.

This chain links TRBV28 with TRBJ1-5; TRBD1 aligns across 11 bases. Trimming took 6 bases from V and 1 from J; bases not matched to a gene: 14. This CDR3 is 19 amino acids long. Germline V gene data show CDR1 as MDHEN and CDR2 as SYDVKM. The CDR3, as DNA: TGTGCCAGCAGGCTAAGTAGGACAGGGGGCTGGTTGAGCAATCAGCCCCAGCATTTT. It codes for CASRLSRTGGWLSNQPQHF.

The J gene is TRBJ1-6, the V gene TRBV7-2; 9 bases fit TRBD1. CDR3 length: 15 amino acids. Germline lookup yields CDR1 SGHTA and CDR2 FQGNSA. Trimming took 5 bases from V and 6 from J; bases not matched to a gene: 5. CDR3 DNA sequence: TGTGCCAGCAGCCCTCGGACAGGGGTTAATTCACCCCTCCACTTT. This gives the protein CASSPRTGVNSPLHF.

The chain uses TRBV7-9 and TRBJ2-1; 7 nucleotides line up with TRBD1. Looked up from germline, CDR1 is SEHNR and CDR2 is FQNEAQ (reference sequence). V lost 7 bases to trimming and J lost 9 bases; unmatched junction nucleotides: 9. The CDR3 is made up of 13 amino acids. The chain's CDR3 is CASTRTGQVEQFF. In DNA form, the CDR3 reads TGTGCCAGCACCCGAACCGGACAGGTTGAGCAGTTCTTC.

This clone was picked up one time. V usage is TRBV5-4 and J usage is TRBJ1-2; TRBD1 matches 8 bases. This CDR3 region has 16 residues. The V gene's germline CDR1 is SGHNT and CDR2 YYREEE (reference sequence). V lost 0 bases, J lost 4 bases, and 8 bases stayed unmatched. CDR3 protein: CASSLGRTGRGYGYTF. Here the CDR3 DNA reads TGTGCCAGCAGCTTGGGGAGGACAGGGAGGGGCTATGGCTACACCTTC.

The genes are TRBV4-3 and TRBJ1-2, with D unclear. V was clipped by 0 bases and J by 4 bases, with 15 bases between them. Germline assignment: CDR1 LGHNA and CDR2 YSLEER. There are 16 residues in the CDR3. Written as DNA, the CDR3 is TGCGCCAGCAGCCAAGATGTAACAGCAGTCGCCTATGGCTACACCTTC. Translation: CASSQDVTAVAYGYTF.

J is TRBJ1-1 and V is TRBV5-6, with D unclear. With 1 base removed from V and 4 bases from J, the gap between germline ends came to 11 bases. This CDR3 has 14 residues. CDR1 and CDR2 (germline): SGHDT, YYEEEE. The CDR3 DNA follows: TGTGCCAGCAGCTTGACCCGGAGAGGCACTGAAGCTTTCTTT. Translation gives CASSLTRRGTEAFF.

Here the CDR3 DNA reads TGTGCCAGCAGCCCCCGGGTCGGGACAGGGTTGAACACTGAAGCTTTCTTT. Translated: CASSPRVGTGLNTEAFF. This sequence joins TRBV4-2 and TRBJ1-1, with 9 positions matching TRBD1. This CDR3 region has 17 residues. The germline V gene has CDR1 LGHNA and CDR2 YNFKEQ. J was trimmed by 0 bases and V by 4 bases; bases with no gene match: 9.